These T cell receptor beta chains were read from a single sample in a study of CD8 T cells in ankylosing spondylitis. TCRdb recomputed calls from the 5' RACE reads with MiXCR, one row per CDR3 protein. The data show around 140,000 distinct CDR3 sequences, roughly 15% seen once. Sequenced material: blood, either unsorted or a sorted T cell fraction (not recorded which). These TCRs come from a male donor with ankylosing spondylitis. Each CDR3 is given with its conserved first and last residue. The order of the fields is D gene, J gene, V gene, clone size, CDR3 DNA, CDR3 protein. A D gene is named only where the DNA matches it firmly. Clone size is given for some rows only: seen once, a few or many times, or a class if the clone is expanded.

TRBD2 TRBJ2-3 TRBV20-1 - TGCAGTGCTGGCGGGAGTTTGGTAACAGATACGCAGTATTTT CSAGGSLVTDTQYF
TRBD2 TRBJ2-1 TRBV20-1 few TGCAGTGCTAGAAGACTAGCGGGGAGCTCCTACAATGAGCAGTTCTTC CSARRLAGSSYNEQFF
TRBD1 TRBJ2-5 TRBV6-2/TRBV6-3 - TGTGCCAGCAGTTTTACAGGGGGCGAAGAGACCCAGTACTTC CASSFTGGEETQYF
TRBD2 TRBJ2-3 TRBV27 few TGTGCCAGCCAACTAGCGGGAGGGTCGGATACGCAGTATTTT CASQLAGGSDTQYF
- TRBJ2-3 TRBV29-1 few TGCAGCGTTGATCACGACGGGGATACGCAGTATTTT CSVDHDGDTQYF
- TRBJ2-7 TRBV6-6 - TGTGCCAGCAGTGCTCTGGTAGGGGCCGAGCAGTACTTC CASSALVGAEQYF
TRBD2 TRBJ2-1 TRBV6-2/TRBV6-3 many TGTGCCAGCAGTTACCGAATAGCGGGAGCAACCTACAATGAGCAGTTCTTC CASSYRIAGATYNEQFF
TRBD2 TRBJ2-1 TRBV24-1 few TGTGCCACCAGTGGCCCCGGCAGGGAGGGACCCCACCTGAGCTCCTACAATGAGCAGTTCTTC CATSGPGREGPHLSSYNEQFF
- TRBJ2-1 TRBV7-8 few TGTGCCAGCAGCTTAAGACGACTAAGCGGGTTTGATGAGCAGTTCTTC CASSLRRLSGFDEQFF
TRBD2 TRBJ2-3 TRBV12-3/TRBV12-4 - TGTGCCAGCAGTTTAACTAGCGGATACACAGATACGCAGTATTTT CASSLTSGYTDTQYF
TRBD2 TRBJ2-7 TRBV7-6 many TGTGCCAGCAGCTTAGCGACGGGACTAGCGGGAATACCTAACGAGCAGTACTTC CASSLATGLAGIPNEQYF
- TRBJ2-2 TRBV24-1 few TGTGCCACCGGGGACGGACACACCGGGGAGCTGTTTTTT CATGDGHTGELFF
- TRBJ1-5 TRBV7-9 - TGTGCCAGCAGCTCCAACCTTCGAGGGCAGCCCCAGCATTTT CASSSNLRGQPQHF
TRBD1 TRBJ1-2 TRBV20-1 few TGCAGTACTGACAGGGTTGGCTACACCTTC CSTDRVGYTF
- TRBJ1-2 TRBV28 few TGTGCCAGCAGTTTATCCGGACCCGCCGGGTTATATGGCTACACCTTC CASSLSGPAGLYGYTF
- TRBJ2-1 TRBV4-1 few TGCGCCAGCAGCCAAGTTTTCGGAGACCTCCGCAATGAGCAGTTCTTC CASSQVFGDLRNEQFF
- TRBJ2-1 TRBV27 - TGTGCCAGCAGTCACGCCCCTTGGGGGATTGAGCAGTTCTTC CASSHAPWGIEQFF
- TRBJ1-4 TRBV12-3/TRBV12-4 - TGTGCCAGCAGCTTGGGGGCGGGTGCAACTAATGAAAAACTGTTTTTT CASSLGAGATNEKLFF
- TRBJ1-2 TRBV6-1 - TGTGCCAGCAGTCCCTTTCCGGCTGGCTATGGCTACACCTTC CASSPFPAGYGYTF
TRBD2 TRBJ2-1 TRBV7-8 few TGTGCCAGCAGCTTAGCGCTAGCGGCGGCCAATGAGCAGTTCTTC CASSLALAAANEQFF
- TRBJ2-1 TRBV4-2 few TGTGCCAGCAGCCAAGAGGGGCGGGTGACCTACAATGAGCAGTTCTTC CASSQEGRVTYNEQFF
TRBD1 TRBJ2-7 TRBV9 few TGTGCCAGCAGCGTCGAGGGGACAGGGGGCTTCTACGAGCAGTACTTC CASSVEGTGGFYEQYF
- TRBJ2-2 TRBV7-9 - TGTGCCACCCGAACCGGGGAGCTGTTTTTT CATRTGELFF
TRBD2 TRBJ2-1 TRBV7-9 many TGTGCCAGCAGCTTAGAGCGGGGCTCCTACAATGAGCAGTTCTTC CASSLERGSYNEQFF
- TRBJ2-3 TRBV24-1 few TGTGCCACCAGTGATTTGCGGGGCCCTGACAGGAAGGGCACAGATACGCAGTATTTT CATSDLRGPDRKGTDTQYF
- TRBJ2-1 TRBV14 - TGTGCCAGCAGCCTAGCCGGCCAAGGGATATTCTACAATGAGCAGTTCTTC CASSLAGQGIFYNEQFF
- TRBJ1-1 TRBV5-1 few TGCGCCAGCAGCTTGGAGGCACCTTATGAAGCTTTCTTT CASSLEAPYEAFF
- TRBJ2-3 TRBV6-4 - TGTGCCACCAGTGACGTTCTGGGGACTGCCACAGATACGCAGTATTTT CATSDVLGTATDTQYF
- TRBJ1-6 TRBV4-1 - TGCGCCAGCAGCCAAGATACGGGCCCAGGGGCACCCCTCCACTTT CASSQDTGPGAPLHF
- TRBJ2-7 TRBV9 - TGTGCCAGCAGCCTAGGGACGGCTAGCTCCTACGAGCAGTACTTC CASSLGTASSYEQYF
TRBD2 TRBJ2-5 TRBV4-1 - TGCGCCAGCAGCCCCACGGCGGGAGGCAGTGGAGAGACCCAGTACTTC CASSPTAGGSGETQYF
TRBD1 TRBJ2-7 TRBV12-3/TRBV12-4 few TGTGCCAGCAGCTCCCACGGACAGGGGTTGGAGCAGTACTTC CASSSHGQGLEQYF
TRBD1 TRBJ1-1 TRBV5-1 few TGCGCCAGCAGCTGGGGCCGGGACAGGGAGCTCAGTGAAGCTTTCTTT CASSWGRDRELSEAFF
- TRBJ2-2 TRBV7-9 - TGTGCCAGCAGCACGAGAAACACCGGGGAGCTGTTTTTT CASSTRNTGELFF
- TRBJ2-7 TRBV28 - TGTGCCAGCAGTTTCGGCCAAAACTCCTACGAGCAGTACTTC CASSFGQNSYEQYF
- TRBJ2-5 TRBV24-1 - TGTGCCACCAGTGATTTTGGGTTGGGTGGTAAAGAGACCCAGTACTTC CATSDFGLGGKETQYF
- TRBJ1-5 TRBV12-3/TRBV12-4 few TGTGCCAGCAGCGAACTGGGGAATCGGCCCCAGCATTTT CASSELGNRPQHF
- TRBJ2-7 TRBV2 many TGTGCCAGCAGCAAAGCTAGGGGAAGCTCCTACGAGCAGTACTTC CASSKARGSSYEQYF
- TRBJ2-5 TRBV7-9 few TGTGCCAGCAGATCAGCGCGTGAGACCCAGTACTTC CASRSARETQYF
- TRBJ2-7 TRBV4-1 few TGCGCCAGCAGCCAAGATCCCGCCGGAGGCGGCGAGCAGTACTTC CASSQDPAGGGEQYF
- TRBJ2-1 TRBV2 few TGTGCCAGCAGTGAAGCTGTTGAGCAGTTCTTC CASSEAVEQFF
TRBD2 TRBJ2-5 TRBV5-1 - TGCGCCAGCAGCGACCCTAGCGGGAGGGCCCAAGAGACCCAGTACTTC CASSDPSGRAQETQYF
- TRBJ2-2 TRBV4-1 - TGCGCCAGCAGCCACACCCCGGGAAGAACAGCCAACACCGGGGAGCTGTTTTTT CASSHTPGRTANTGELFF
TRBD1 TRBJ2-7 TRBV7-9 few TGTGCCAGCAGCTTAACCGGGAACAGGGGCGAGCAGTACTTC CASSLTGNRGEQYF
- TRBJ2-7 TRBV6-1 few TGTGCCAGCAGTAGCGACCGGGACCCCCACGAGCAGTACTTC CASSSDRDPHEQYF
TRBD2 TRBJ2-1 TRBV29-1 - TGCAGCGTTCCCCAGCGCGGGAGGGTAGGCAATGAGCAGTTCTTC CSVPQRGRVGNEQFF
- TRBJ2-7 TRBV20-1 - TGCAGTGCCCGGACAGCTCCCGGCTACGAGCAGTACTTC CSARTAPGYEQYF
TRBD1 TRBJ2-2 TRBV27 - TGTGCCAGCAGTTTTGGGACAGGGGTTCGTACCGGGGAGCTGTTTTTT CASSFGTGVRTGELFF
- TRBJ2-2 TRBV11-3 - TGTGCCAGCAGCTTAGGTTTCACCGGGGAGCTGTTTTTT CASSLGFTGELFF
- TRBJ2-2 TRBV7-3 few TGTGCCAGCAGCCACAGGGTAGACACCGGGGAGCTGTTTTTT CASSHRVDTGELFF
TRBD1 TRBJ2-1 TRBV5-1 - TGCGCCAGCAGCCCTCCCCCGGGACAGTTATCGCGGGTTAATGAGCAGTTCTTC CASSPPPGQLSRVNEQFF
- TRBJ2-7 TRBV5-1 - TGCGCCAGCAGCGCGGGAAGGGGCTCCTACGAGCAGTACTTC CASSAGRGSYEQYF
- TRBJ1-6 TRBV4-1 - TGCGCCAGCAGCCTCCAGGGAAACTCACCCCTCCACTTT CASSLQGNSPLHF
- TRBJ2-1 TRBV15 - TGTGCCACCGGAGACTCTAGCTCCTACAATGAGCAGTTCTTC CATGDSSSYNEQFF
TRBD1 TRBJ1-1 TRBV10-2 - TGCGCCAGCGGACAGGGCCCCACTGAAGCTTTCTTT CASGQGPTEAFF
TRBD1 TRBJ2-7 TRBV27 few TGTGCCAGCAGTTTAAATTGGGACAGGGGCTACGAGCAGTACTTC CASSLNWDRGYEQYF
- TRBJ2-5 TRBV7-9 - TGTGCCAGCAGCTTAGGGATCAGCTGGGAGACCCAGTACTTC CASSLGISWETQYF
- TRBJ1-1 TRBV10-3 - TGTGCCATCAGCGGTTCCCCCCAGACAGGAGCCCCCGAAGCTTTCTTT CAISGSPQTGAPEAFF
- TRBJ1-5 TRBV2 few TGTGCCAGCAGTCAGGGGCTCCTTATCGATCAGCCCCAGCATTTT CASSQGLLIDQPQHF
- TRBJ2-7 TRBV29-1 many TGCAGCGTTGTATACAGCCACAACTACGAGCAGTACTTC CSVVYSHNYEQYF